One sample yielded the 23 T cell receptor beta chains listed below, sequenced in a study of spatial heterogeneity in lung cancer (dated by TCRdb to about 2019). The sample's time point label, in plain terms: sample taken at primary tumor resection. TCR sequencing used whole RNA extracted from tumor and nontumor lung tissue, or from cryopreserved PBMC samples, without cell sorting. The library was built by means of 5' RACE. Sequencing was performed on a NextSeq 500. Using fastp at Q25 and MiXCR, TCRdb reprocessed the public reads and kept productive beta chains. Here each entry gathers all rows of one CDR3 protein and keeps the most common genes and DNA. Present in this sample are 60,000 to 90,000 distinct CDR3 sequences, roughly 13% of which were seen just once. The biggest ten clones account for roughly 6.9% of the sample. Material: PBMCs, obtained at surgery. All receptors come from a male donor with early-stage non-small cell lung cancer.

The table lists this clonotype with a few counts. This rearrangement joins TRBV4-3 to TRBJ2-5; tentatively, D is TRBD2 (5 bases). This CDR3 is 15 amino acids long. Between the trimmed V and J ends, which lost 0 bases and 5 bases, there was a span of 13 bases. CDR1 and CDR2 (germline): LGHNA, YSLEER. CDR3 DNA: TGCGCCAGCAGCCAAGATCAACGAGGGTCCGAGACCCAGTACTTC. Its protein product is CASSQDQRGSETQYF.

This clonotype was detected a few times. The chain carries TRBV6-6 and TRBJ2-7, with 11 bases aligning to TRBD2. The CDR3 has 15 residues. The germline V gene encodes CDR1 MNHNY and CDR2 SVGAGI (reference sequence). Trimming took 6 bases from V and 6 from J; bases not matched to a gene: 10. In DNA form, the CDR3 reads TGTGCCAGCAGCCCCTTAGCGGGAGGGCCTAGCGAGCAGTACTTC. This translates into CASSPLAGGPSEQYF.

This clonotype was picked up a small number of times. The chain recombines TRBV6-1 with TRBJ2-5; D ambiguous. V was cut by 3 bases and J by 5 bases, with 7 bases left in between. The CDR3 consists of 12 residues. CDR1 and CDR2 (germline): MNHNS, SASEGT. DNA of the CDR3: TGTGCCAGCAGTGAGGCCGGGGAGACCCAGTACTTC. As protein: CASSEAGETQYF.

The rearrangement uses TRBV11-2 and TRBJ2-7; TRBD1 matches at 8 bases. CDR3 length equals 14 residues. V was clipped by 1 base and J by 4 bases; unmatched bases: 3. Germline V gives CDR1 SGHAT, CDR2 FQNNGV. CDR3: CASSLGTGRYEQYF. In DNA form, the CDR3 reads TGTGCCAGCAGCTTAGGGACAGGGAGGTACGAGCAGTACTTC. Looking up the rest from reference TRBV11-2 and TRBJ2-7 gives the full variable domain: EAGVAQSPRYKIIEKRQSVAFWCNPISGHATLYWYQQILGQGPKLLIQFQNNGVVDDSQLPKDRFSAERLKGVDSTLKIQPAKLEDSAVYLCASSLGTGRYEQYFGPGTRLTVT.

The chain combines TRBV12-3 or TRBV12-4 with TRBJ1-5, with D tentatively TRBD1 (6 bases). This CDR3 is 16 amino acids long. Trimming shortened V by 6 bases and J by 4 bases, and 19 bases separated the two germline ends. This CDR3 reads CASSLQGTLQNQPQHF. CDR3 nucleotides: TGTGCCAGCAGCCTACAGGGAACCCTCCAGAATCAGCCCCAGCATTTT.

In its sample, this clonotype was seen a few times. V gene TRBV12-3 or TRBV12-4 combines with J gene TRBJ1-4, with D possibly being TRBD1 (5 bases). V was shortened by 5 bases and J by 7 bases, with 14 bases between the two germline ends. The CDR3 spans 14 residues. The CDR3 DNA sequence: TGTGCCAGCAGTGGCCGCCAGGGCGTTGAAAAACTGTTTTTT. Its translation: CASSGRQGVEKLFF.

The V and J genes are TRBV7-9 and TRBJ2-7, with a possible D match to TRBD2 (6 bases). V was clipped by 8 bases and J by 2 bases, with 16 bases between them. CDR1 is SEHNR and CDR2 is FQNEAQ in the germline V gene (reference sequence). This CDR3 region has 14 residues. CDR3 in DNA: TGTGCCAGCGGCGGGGCAGACGCTCCCTACGAGCAGTACTTC. Translating it yields CASGGADAPYEQYF.

The chain recombines TRBV29-1 with TRBJ2-1, with 12 positions matching TRBD2. The CDR3 extends over 16 amino acids. Germline lookup yields CDR1 SQVTM and CDR2 ANQGSEA. Unmatched junction bases numbered 7, after V lost 6 bases and J lost 1 base. The CDR3, as DNA: TGCAGCGTCACCGGGACTAGCGGGCTGTCCTACAATGAGCAGTTCTTC. Residues: CSVTGTSGLSYNEQFF.

This clonotype occurred many times. The chain recombines TRBV21-1 with TRBJ1-5. TRBV21-1 is a known pseudogene. CDR3 size: 15 residues. CDR3 protein: CASTNTGGGSQPQHF. CDR3 DNA: TGTGCCAGCACTAATACCGGGGGAGGGAGCCAGCCCCAGCATTTT.

The gene calls are TRBV27 and TRBJ2-4, with D possibly matching TRBD1 (5 bases). Germline V gene data show CDR1 as MNHEY and CDR2 as SMNVEV (reference sequence). Deletions cut 2 bases from V and 8 bases from J, with 13 bases between. CDR3 length: 14 residues. Here the CDR3 reads CASSLRQGSDIQYF. The CDR3 DNA reads TGTGCCAGCAGTTTAAGGCAGGGCTCGGACATTCAGTACTTC.

The chain links TRBV12-5 to TRBJ2-3; 7 nucleotides match TRBD1. CDR1 and CDR2 (germline): LGHNT, FRNRAP. The J segment lost 0 bases and the V segment lost 7 bases, leaving 7 bases of the junction unmatched. CDR3 length equals 15 residues. CDR3 nucleotide sequence: TGTGCTAGTGCTAGACGACAGGGTAGCACAGATACGCAGTATTTT. Amino acids: CASARRQGSTDTQYF.

This sequence joins TRBV7-9 and TRBJ2-1, with TRBD2 identical over 16 bases. V gave up 4 bases and J gave up 6 bases; unmatched junction bases: 6. This CDR3 comprises 17 residues. Germline V gives CDR1 SEHNR, CDR2 FQNEAQ (reference sequence). CDR3 bases: TGTGCCAGCAGCTCCGGGACTAGCGGGAGGGTCGGCAATGAGCAGTTCTTC. Translation: CASSSGTSGRVGNEQFF.

On this clonotype itself: One end of the junction does not line up with germline, which may come from a read error. The genes are TRBV4-1 and TRBJ1-1; D remains ambiguous. CDR3 length equals 14 residues. Germline CDR1 and CDR2: MGHRA and YSYEKL. Here the CDR3 DNA reads TGCGCCAGCAACCAAGTGAGCTTGGGCACTGAAGCTTTCTTT. It codes for CASNQVSLGTEAFF.

At least ten counts were recorded for this clonotype. The chain joins TRBV5-1 to TRBJ1-4; TRBD1 is a possible D gene (5 bases). The CDR3 totals 13 residues. CDR1 is SGHRS and CDR2 is YFSETQ in the germline V gene. Trimming removed 4 bases from V and 5 bases from J, with 9 bases in between. DNA for the CDR3: TGCGCCAGCAGCACAGGCGTAAATGAAAAACTGTTTTTT. Translated, it gives CASSTGVNEKLFF. Together with reference TRBV5-1 and TRBJ1-4, the CDR3 gives the full variable domain: KAGVTQTPRYLIKTRGQQVTLSCSPISGHRSVSWYQQTPGQGLQFLFEYFSETQRNKGNFPGRFSGRQFSNSRSEMNVSTLELGDSALYLCASSTGVNEKLFFGSGTQLSVL.

V gene TRBV29-1 combines with J gene TRBJ2-3; 8 bases are a match to TRBD2. Trimming at V came to 7 bases and at J to 1 base, leaving 7 bases not matched to a gene. Germline V gives CDR1 SQVTM, CDR2 ANQGSEA. The CDR3 spans 14 residues. CDR3 residues: CSAGLAMGTDTQYF. The CDR3 DNA follows: TGCAGCGCCGGACTAGCTATGGGCACAGATACGCAGTATTTT.

V gene TRBV20-1 combines with J gene TRBJ2-3; 8 positions match TRBD2. Trimming took 3 bases from V and 4 from J; bases not matched to a gene: 6. The CDR3 has 14 amino acids. Per germline, CDR1 DFQATT and CDR2 SNEGSKA (reference sequence). For the CDR3, the DNA is TGCAGTGCTAGCGGGAGGGCCGGAGCAGATACGCAGTATTTT. This sequence encodes CSASGRAGADTQYF.

The chain combines TRBV29-1 with TRBJ1-5, with D perhaps TRBD1 (5 bases). V lost 4 bases and J 0 bases, leaving 10 bases between the germline ends. CDR3 size: 14 residues. Germline values: CDR1 SQVTM, CDR2 ANQGSEA. For the CDR3, the DNA is TGCAGCGTTGCTAGGGGTGATAGCAATCAGCCCCAGCATTTT. Protein: CSVARGDSNQPQHF.

This clonotype was counted many times. The chain combines TRBV5-1 with TRBJ2-1; D is undetermined. V was trimmed by 3 bases and J by 13 bases, leaving 14 bases between them. Germline values: CDR1 SGHRS, CDR2 YFSETQ. This CDR3 spans 12 amino acids. Here the CDR3 DNA reads TGCGCCAGCAGCTCTCGCCCCCCCGGACAGTTCTTC. This translates into CASSSRPPGQFF.

In this sample, this clonotype turned up a few times. The V and J genes are TRBV5-1 and TRBJ1-1; no clear D gene. The CDR3 consists of 14 residues. CDR1 SGHRS and CDR2 YFSETQ come from the germline V gene. Trimming removed 0 bases at V and 8 bases at J, with 14 bases between. The CDR3 nucleotides are TGCGCCAGCAGCTTGGGTCCGGCCGGTAGAGAAGCTTTCTTT. Its protein product is CASSLGPAGREAFF.

This sequence joins TRBV5-1 and TRBJ2-1; D is ambiguous. Trimming took 2 bases from V and 5 from J, leaving 5 bases between them. The CDR3 length is 12 residues. Germline lookup yields CDR1 SGHRS and CDR2 YFSETQ. The CDR3 DNA follows: TGCGCCAGCAGCTTAGAGAACAATGAGCAGTTCTTC. It codes for CASSLENNEQFF. The full variable domain, in which reference TRBV5-1 and TRBJ2-1 provide the parts outside the CDR3, is KAGVTQTPRYLIKTRGQQVTLSCSPISGHRSVSWYQQTPGQGLQFLFEYFSETQRNKGNFPGRFSGRQFSNSRSEMNVSTLELGDSALYLCASSLENNEQFFGPGTRLTVL.

Regarding this clonotype: This could be a read error, since a much larger clone is one nucleotide away. This chain connects TRBV2 to TRBJ1-1; D gene ambiguous. This CDR3 contains 13 residues. CDR1 SNHLY and CDR2 FYNNEI come from the germline V gene. For the CDR3, the DNA is TGTGGCAGCAATACGCTCTCGAACACTGAAGCTTTCTTT. Encoded protein: CGSNTLSNTEAFF. The variable domain in full, with the rest retrieved from reference TRBV2 and TRBJ1-1, is EPEVTQTPSHQVTQMGQEVILRCVPISNHLYFYWYRQILGQKVEFLVSFYNNEISEKSEIFDDQFSVERPDGSNFTLKIRSTKLEDSAMYFCGSNTLSNTEAFFGQGTRLTVV.

This chain connects TRBV10-2 to TRBJ2-3; the D gene is possibly TRBD2 (5 bases). Germline CDR1 WSHSY, CDR2 SAAADI. V lost 0 bases and J lost 14, with 12 bases in between. This CDR3 is 12 amino acids long. The CDR3 reads CASSESETRLYF. For the CDR3, the DNA is TGCGCCAGCAGTGAGTCAGAAACTAGGCTGTATTTT.

This clonotype has a handful of counts. The chain couples TRBV7-9 to TRBJ2-1; 8 nucleotides agree with TRBD2. This CDR3 is built from 15 residues. Germline CDR1 SEHNR, CDR2 FQNEAQ (reference sequence). Trimming at V came to 5 bases and at J to 10 bases, leaving 13 bases not matched to a gene. The CDR3 DNA reads TGTGCCAGCAGCCCCTCCGGGACTAGTGCTTCGGAGCAGTTCTTC. Its translation is CASSPSGTSASEQFF.